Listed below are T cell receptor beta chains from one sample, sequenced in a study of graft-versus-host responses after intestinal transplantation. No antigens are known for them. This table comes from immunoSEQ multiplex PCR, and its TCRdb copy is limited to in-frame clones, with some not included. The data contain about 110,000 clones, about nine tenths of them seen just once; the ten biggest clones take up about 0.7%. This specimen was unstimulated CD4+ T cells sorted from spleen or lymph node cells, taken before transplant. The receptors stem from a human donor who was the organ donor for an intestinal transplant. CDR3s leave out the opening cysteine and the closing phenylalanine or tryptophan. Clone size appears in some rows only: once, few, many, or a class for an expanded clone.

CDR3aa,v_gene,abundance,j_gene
ASSTSGRYEQY,TRBV5-5,-,TRBJ2-7
ASSHGLGRTKNIQY,TRBV11-3,-,TRBJ2-4
AWSADITYEQY,TRBV30,once,TRBJ2-7
ASSPGRGYGYT,TRBV18,once,TRBJ1-2
ASSELGTGDNEQF,TRBV25-1,-,TRBJ2-1
ASSAEFSGPKNSPLH,TRBV9,-,TRBJ1-6
ASSSGQLLWGNTIY,TRBV28,once,TRBJ1-3
ASSLSREETQY,TRBV5-1,-,TRBJ2-5
ASSPGQGVGSEAF,TRBV11-3,-,TRBJ1-1
ASSPYRERSEKLF,TRBV9,few,TRBJ1-4
ASSQTSSAGELF,TRBV9,-,TRBJ2-2
ASSLEGPVSEKLF,TRBV5-1,-,TRBJ1-4
ASSLSAASMNTEAF,TRBV7-3,-,TRBJ1-1
SVQGVNGYT,TRBV29-1,-,TRBJ1-2
ASSFADQETQY,TRBV7-6,-,TRBJ2-5
ASSPSADYGYT,TRBV6-6,-,TRBJ1-2
ASSFAGTGSTDTQY,TRBV5-4,-,TRBJ2-3
ASSLAAGRETQY,TRBV7-9,-,TRBJ2-5
ASTRRTVQETQY,TRBV5-6,-,TRBJ2-5
ASSYTANTEAF,TRBV6-6,-,TRBJ1-1
ASILSGGSTDTQY,TRBV5-1,-,TRBJ2-3
ASSYGQSSGELF,TRBV5-8,-,TRBJ2-2
ASSRQGAYTEAF,TRBV6-1,-,TRBJ1-1
ASSLRGQSSGNTIY,TRBV2,-,TRBJ1-3
ASSLSFPGGMGGANVLT,TRBV5-1,few,TRBJ2-6
ASSSYSYEQY,TRBV11-2,-,TRBJ2-7
ASSLSPHKAYEQY,TRBV7-2,-,TRBJ2-7
ASSESRQTNEQF,TRBV10-2,once,TRBJ2-1